One and the same sample provided the 2 T cell receptor beta chains below, sequenced in a study of T cells after yellow fever vaccination (dated by TCRdb to between 2018 and 2020). The library was generated by 5' RACE. Instrument on record: Illumina HiSeq 2500. The raw public data were reprocessed by TCRdb itself: fastp quality trimming at Q25, MiXCR clonotype calling, in-frame beta chains only. Merged by CDR3 protein, the rows form single entries marked with the most common genes and DNA. The sample records about 240,000 distinct CDR3 sequences, about 7% of which are singletons. The ten largest account for more than 0.8% of the sample. The treatment or condition label of this sample denotes: live attenuated yellow fever vaccine strain. Sequencing was performed on CD4+ T cells sorted from PBMCs, taken 15 days after the yellow fever booster vaccination. The receptor set was obtained from a man aged 25-40 years who received the YFV17D yellow fever vaccine.

The genes are TRBV12-3 or TRBV12-4 and TRBJ2-1; no clear D. Trimming shortened V by 5 bases and J by 6 bases, and 2 bases separated the two germline ends. This CDR3 spans 10 amino acids. The CDR3, as DNA: TGTGCCAGCAGTACCAATGAGCAGTTCTTC. Amino acids: CASSTNEQFF.

Regarding this clonotype: Because the CDR3 is missing its conserved closing phenylalanine or tryptophan, this is likely a read error. The V gene is TRBV10-1, the J gene TRBJ2-1, with 8 bases that match TRBD2. Germline CDR1 WNHNN, CDR2 SYGVQD (reference sequence). The trim removed 6 bases at V and 8 bases at J, leaving 9 bases unmatched. The CDR3 has 14 amino acids. The CDR3 DNA is TGCGCCAGCAGCCCCGGGACTAGTCGGTATGAGCAGTTCTCC. Amino acids: CASSPGTSRYEQFS.